Presented here are 18 T cell receptor beta chains from one specimen sequenced in a study of cytomegalovirus exposure and HLA in healthy donors. PCR involved 60 Vbeta and 13 Jbeta primers. Generated by immunoSEQ multiplex PCR, the TCRdb table keeps only in-frame clones and is missing some. The sample records 200,000 to 250,000 clones, 82% being singletons. Sequencing used PBMCs. The receptors here all came from a woman aged 40 to 50 in good health and CMV-seropositive.

This clone has more than one count but fewer than ten. This chain joins TRBV11-3 and TRBJ2-5; the match to TRBD1 covers 7 bases. V lost 7 bases and J lost 6; bases outside the gene matches: 14. This CDR3 contains 15 residues. Germline V gene data show CDR1 as SGHNT and CDR2 as YENEEA. The CDR3 nucleotides read TGTGCCAGCACCCCCCAGGGGGTGGTCAAACAGACCCAGTACTTC. Translating gives CASTPQGVVKQTQYF.

The chain is built from TRBV18 and TRBJ2-3; D gene unclear. V was shortened by 3 bases and J by 0 bases, with 13 bases between the two germline ends. Germline V lookup: CDR1 KGHSH, CDR2 LQKENI. This CDR3 spans 16 amino acids. CDR3 bases: TGTGCCAGCTCACCCAGATCCCAGGCAAGCACAGATACGCAGTATTTT. Translated, it gives CASSPRSQASTDTQYF. Full variable domain (outside the CDR3, taken from reference TRBV18 and TRBJ2-3): NAGVMQNPRHLVRRRGQEARLRCSPMKGHSHVYWYRQLPEEGLKFMVYLQKENIIDESGMPKERFSAEFPKEGPSILRIQQVVRGDSAAYFCASSPRSQASTDTQYFGPGTRLTVL.

A remark on this clone: Other nucleotide sequences from this sample produce the same CDR3. This chain uses TRBV9 with TRBJ2-1; TRBD2 matches at 8 bases. Per germline, CDR1 SGDLS and CDR2 YYNGEE. The CDR3 is 15 amino acids. V dropped 2 bases and J dropped 1; count of bases not matched to a gene: 2. CDR3: CASSVSGGSYNEQFF. In nucleotides, the CDR3 is TGTGCCAGCAGCGTCAGCGGGGGATCCTACAATGAGCAGTTCTTC.

This rearrangement joins TRBV28 to TRBJ2-2; D ambiguous. Trimming removed 1 base from V and 0 bases from J, with 3 bases in between. CDR1 is MDHEN, CDR2 SYDVKM, per germline. This CDR3 is built from 14 residues. The CDR3 sequence: CASSLSANTGELFF. The CDR3 nucleotides read TGTGCCAGCAGTTTATCGGCGAACACCGGGGAGCTGTTTTTT.

This chain connects TRBV27 to TRBJ2-3; TRBD1 aligns across 11 bases. The ends lost 8 bases at V and 4 bases at J; junction bases unmatched: 8. The CDR3 loop spans 15 amino acids. Germline CDR1 reads MNHEY; CDR2 reads SMNVEV (reference sequence). The CDR3 DNA reads as TGTGCCAGCGGGTGGACAGGGGGCGGCCCAGATACGCAGTATTTT. Translation gives CASGWTGGGPDTQYF.

This chain joins TRBV7-9 and TRBJ1-1, with 8 bases fitting TRBD1. From germline, CDR1 is SEHNR and CDR2 FQNEAQ (reference sequence). With V trimmed by 4 bases and J by 0 bases, 7 bases remained unmatched. CDR3 length: 16 residues. The CDR3 here is CASSYLSGGLNTEAFF. CDR3 coding DNA: TGTGCCAGCAGCTACCTCTCAGGGGGCTTGAACACTGAAGCTTTCTTT. The entire variable domain, with the rest obtained from reference TRBV7-9 and TRBJ1-1, is as follows: DTGVSQNPRHKITKRGQNVTFRCDPISEHNRLYWYRQTLGQGPEFLTYFQNEAQLEKSRLLSDRFSAERPKGSFSTLEIQRTEQGDSAMYLCASSYLSGGLNTEAFFGQGTRLTVV.

V usage is TRBV11-3 and J usage is TRBJ2-1, with TRBD2 matching over 11 bases. The CDR3 extends over 15 amino acids. After removal of 6 bases from V and 8 bases from J, the junction contained 9 bases not matched to a gene. CDR1 and CDR2 (germline): SGHNT, YENEEA. The CDR3 is CASRIRLAGRDEQFF. CDR3 sequence (DNA): TGTGCCAGCAGGATAAGACTAGCGGGAAGGGATGAGCAGTTCTTC.

V usage is TRBV30 and J usage is TRBJ2-5; 7 positions agree with TRBD2. Germline CDR1 reads GTSNPN; CDR2 reads SVGIG (reference sequence). The CDR3 extends over 13 amino acids. V gave up 3 bases and J gave up 3 bases; unmatched junction bases: 4. The chain's CDR3 is CAWRWGGEETQYF. DNA of the CDR3: TGTGCCTGGAGGTGGGGGGGGGAAGAGACCCAGTACTTC.

V gene TRBV2 combines with J gene TRBJ2-7, with no clear D. Germline V gene lookup returns CDR1 SNHLY and CDR2 FYNNEI. The CDR3 is 10 residues long. The V and J ends lost 6 bases and 7 bases respectively, with 7 bases between them. CDR3 bases: TGTGCCAGCAGCCCCGGGGAGCAGTACTTC. Its translation: CASSPGEQYF.

The table lists this clone with a few counts. The genes are TRBV9 and TRBJ2-1; 7 nucleotides line up with TRBD1. The CDR3 loop spans 15 amino acids. Germline CDR1 reads SGDLS; CDR2 reads YYNGEE. V lost 4 bases to trimming and J lost 6 bases; unmatched junction nucleotides: 10. The CDR3 DNA reads TGTGCCAGCAGCCCGACACCGGGACAGCTCAATGAGCAGTTCTTC. The encoded protein is CASSPTPGQLNEQFF.

This clone was counted once. This chain uses TRBV5-4 with TRBJ2-2, with TRBD2 identical over 7 bases. Germline V gene data show CDR1 as SGHNT and CDR2 as YYREEE (reference sequence). The CDR3 consists of 16 residues. The V and J ends lost 0 bases and 0 bases, in that order; junction bases with no gene match: 2. Here the CDR3 reads CASSLVAGANTGELFF. In nucleotides, the CDR3 is TGTGCCAGCAGCTTGGTGGCGGGGGCGAACACCGGGGAGCTGTTTTTT.

The rearrangement uses TRBV19 and TRBJ2-2, with 8 bases matching TRBD1. Unmatched junction bases numbered 5, after V lost 5 bases and J lost 0 bases. Germline V gives CDR1 LNHDA, CDR2 SQIVND (reference sequence). This CDR3 has 16 amino acids. The CDR3: CASSYQTGANTGELFF. The CDR3 coding sequence is TGTGCCAGTAGTTATCAGACAGGGGCGAACACCGGGGAGCTGTTTTTT. The complete variable domain, with remaining parts taken from reference TRBV19 and TRBJ2-2, reads DGGITQSPKYLFRKEGQNVTLSCEQNLNHDAMYWYRQDPGQGLRLIYYSQIVNDFQKGDIAEGYSVSREKKESFPLTVTSAQKNPTAFYLCASSYQTGANTGELFFGEGSRLTVL.

The sample holds one count of this clone. The rearrangement uses TRBV27 and TRBJ2-7; 7 nucleotides match TRBD2. The CDR3 sequence is 14 residues long. V lost 1 base, J lost 3 bases, and 3 bases stayed unmatched. Germline CDR1 and CDR2: MNHEY and SMNVEV (reference sequence). The CDR3 DNA is TGTGCCAGCAGTTTATGGCGGGAGAGCTACGAGCAGTACTTC. The encoded protein is CASSLWRESYEQYF.

This clone was counted only a few times. The genes are TRBV5-4 and TRBJ2-3; D is unresolved. The CDR3 loop spans 12 amino acids. V gave up 4 bases and J gave up 2 bases, with 5 bases separating them. CDR1 is SGHNT, CDR2 YYREEE, per germline (reference sequence). Here the CDR3 reads CASSPNTDTQYF. The CDR3 nucleotides are TGTGCCAGCAGCCCCAACACAGATACGCAGTATTTT.

This clone has just one count. CDR3 in DNA: TGCAGCGTTGGGGGACAGGGACTTTTGAACACTGAAGCTTTCTTT. This codes for CSVGGQGLLNTEAFF. The chain recombines TRBV29-1 with TRBJ1-1, with 9 bases aligning to TRBD1. CDR1 SQVTM and CDR2 ANQGSEA come from the germline V gene. V was clipped by 4 bases and J by 0 bases; unmatched bases: 6. CDR3 length: 15 residues.

A note on this clone: The junction differs from germline at one of its ends, possibly a read error. The rearrangement links TRBV7-9 to TRBJ2-7, with 7 nucleotides matching TRBD1. Germline CDR1 SEHNR, CDR2 FQNEAQ (reference sequence). The CDR3 spans 12 residues. CDR3 sequence reads: CSSSSTGYEQYF. The CDR3 DNA sequence: TGTTCCAGCAGCTCGACAGGGTACGAGCAGTACTTC.

The chain uses TRBV28 and TRBJ1-2; D is perhaps TRBD1 (5 bases). CDR3 size: 13 residues. Germline CDR1 is MDHEN and CDR2 is SYDVKM. V was cut by 2 bases and J by 5 bases, with 9 bases left in between. Written as DNA, the CDR3 is TGTGCCAGCAGTTTAGGGGCCTTATATGGCTACACCTTC. Encoded protein: CASSLGALYGYTF.

V usage is TRBV6-1 and J usage is TRBJ2-1, with 7 bases identical to TRBD2. CDR3 length equals 15 residues. V shed 3 bases and J 4 bases; nucleotides not matched to a gene: 6. CDR1 and CDR2 (germline): MNHNS, SASEGT. CDR3 loop: CASSEASGGYNEQFF. DNA of the CDR3: TGTGCCAGCAGTGAGGCTAGCGGTGGTTACAATGAGCAGTTCTTC.